The next 27 T cell receptor beta chains were all read from a single sample in a study of blood T cell repertoires in COVID-19. Assay: immunoSEQ multiplex PCR; the TCRdb copy retains only in-frame clones and omits some. The sample contains some 170,000 clones, 87% of which appear only once. The sample comprised peripheral blood. These receptors originate from a woman aged 55-69 years who had recovered from COVID-19.

The rearrangement joins TRBV30 to TRBJ2-7; TRBD2 might be the D (6 bases). Trimming pared 1 base from V and 3 bases from J, leaving 19 bases between. Germline CDR1 and CDR2: GTSNPN and SVGIG (reference sequence). The CDR3 length is 16 residues. The CDR3 DNA follows: TGTGCCTGGAGTGAGCGGGTTTGGGGTAGCGGCTACGAGCAGTACTTC. Its translation is CAWSERVWGSGYEQYF. Full variable domain (rest looked up from reference TRBV30 and TRBJ2-7): SQTIHQWPATLVQPVGSPLSLECTVEGTSNPNLYWYRQAAGRGLQLLFYSVGIGQISSEVPQNLSASRPQDRQFILSSKKLLLSDSGFYLCAWSERVWGSGYEQYFGPGTRLTVT.

The chain couples TRBV6-6 to TRBJ1-1, with 11 bases identical to TRBD1. J lost 5 bases, V lost 7 bases, and 9 bases had no gene match. CDR1 and CDR2 from the germline V gene are MNHNY and SVGAGI (reference sequence). This CDR3 is built from 15 residues. Written as DNA, the CDR3 is TGTGCCAGCATCCACTCGGACAGGGGGCAAACTGAAGCTTTCTTT. It specifies CASIHSDRGQTEAFF.

DNA of the CDR3: TGTGCCAGCAGCCAAGGGAGTGGGCAGCCCCAGCATTTT. Translated: CASSQGSGQPQHF. J is TRBJ1-5 and V is TRBV3-1 (or the pseudogene TRBV3-2), with no clear D. The germline V gene has CDR1 LGHDT and CDR2 YNNKEL (reference sequence). V gave up 1 base and J gave up 7 bases, with 8 bases separating them. The CDR3 is 13 amino acids.

V usage is TRBV12-5 and J usage is TRBJ1-2; perhaps TRBD1 as D (5 bases). The CDR3 is made up of 14 amino acids. Germline-derived CDR1 and CDR2 are LGHNT and FRNRAP. The V gene lost 1 base and the J gene lost 4 bases, with 10 bases spanning the gap. CDR3 in DNA: TGTGCTAGTGGTTTGGAGGGGCCAGTCTATGGCTACACCTTC. Protein sequence: CASGLEGPVYGYTF. The full variable domain, rest sourced from reference TRBV12-5 and TRBJ1-2, is DARVTQTPRHKVTEMGQEVTMRCQPILGHNTVFWYRQTMMQGLELLAYFRNRAPLDDSGMPKDRFSAEMPDATLATLKIQPSEPRDSAVYFCASGLEGPVYGYTFGSGTRLTVV.

The chain links TRBV6-2 or TRBV6-3 to TRBJ2-5; 7 bases match TRBD1. The trim removed 5 bases at V and 1 base at J, leaving 4 bases unmatched. The CDR3 loop spans 14 amino acids. CDR1 is MNHEY, CDR2 SVGEGT, per germline. The CDR3 here is CASSPGTAQETQYF. CDR3 nucleotides: TGTGCCAGCAGTCCCGGGACAGCCCAAGAGACCCAGTACTTC.

The chain links TRBV20-1 to TRBJ1-1; 7 nucleotides line up with TRBD1. Germline values: CDR1 DFQATT, CDR2 SNEGSKA (reference sequence). CDR3 length equals 11 residues. After removal of 7 bases from V and 2 bases from J, the junction contained 1 base not matched to a gene. CDR3 sequence (DNA): TGCAGTGGACAGGGAAACACTGAAGCTTTCTTT. It specifies CSGQGNTEAFF.

V is TRBV13 and J is TRBJ2-3; 9 bases fit TRBD2. The CDR3 runs 20 residues. CDR1 is PRHDT, CDR2 FYEKMQ, per germline (reference sequence). Losses at the gene ends were 5 bases for V and 2 bases for J; bases not matched to a gene: 20. CDR3 in amino acids: CASSKKRPGLAPTSTDTQYF. In DNA form, the CDR3 reads TGTGCCAGCAGCAAAAAACGGCCGGGACTAGCACCCACGTCCACAGATACGCAGTATTTT.

The chain couples TRBV2 to TRBJ2-3; 7 bases fit TRBD1. The V gene's germline CDR1 is SNHLY and CDR2 FYNNEI. V lost 3 bases, J lost 1 base, and 31 bases stayed unmatched. The CDR3 runs 24 residues. The CDR3, as DNA: TGTGCCAGCAGTGATGAGGTCCCGTTTACAGGGGTACCCGCCCCCTGGTTCGGCACAGATACGCAGTATTTT. Amino acid sequence: CASSDEVPFTGVPAPWFGTDTQYF.

V is TRBV10-2 and J is TRBJ1-1, with 11 bases aligning to TRBD1. Germline V gene lookup returns CDR1 WSHSY and CDR2 SAAADI. The V gene end was trimmed by 5 bases and the J gene end by 4 bases; junction bases not matched to a gene: 6. The CDR3 runs 15 residues. The CDR3 sequence: CASSQWTGGFTEAFF. DNA for the CDR3: TGCGCCAGCAGTCAGTGGACAGGGGGCTTCACTGAAGCTTTCTTT.

CDR3 DNA sequence: TGTGCCAGCTCACCAATTGAAGGGGTGAACACTGAAGCTTTCTTT. Protein: CASSPIEGVNTEAFF. This chain connects TRBV18 to TRBJ1-1; D may be TRBD1 (5 bases). Trimming took off 2 bases at V and 0 bases at J, with 10 bases between the two ends. CDR1 and CDR2 (germline): KGHSH, LQKENI. The CDR3 loop spans 15 amino acids.

The rearrangement links TRBV6-2 or TRBV6-3 to TRBJ1-1; D remains unclear. The CDR3 extends over 14 amino acids. Trimming took off 2 bases at V and 2 bases at J, with 9 bases between the two ends. In germline, CDR1 is MNHEY, CDR2 SVGEGT. The CDR3 coding sequence is TGTGCCAGCAGTTACCCTACAGTTAACACTGAAGCTTTCTTT. Encoded protein: CASSYPTVNTEAFF.

The V and J genes are TRBV14 and TRBJ2-1; TRBD2 matches 9 bases. CDR1 is SGHDN and CDR2 is FVKESK in the germline V gene. The CDR3 is 15 amino acids. The ends lost 4 bases at V and 7 bases at J; junction bases unmatched: 8. Here the CDR3 DNA reads TGTGCCAGCAGCCCCCTAGCGGGGCGTAGGAATGAGCAGTTCTTC. Translation: CASSPLAGRRNEQFF.

The genes are TRBV10-2 and TRBJ2-7, with D maybe TRBD1 (7 bases). This CDR3 region has 13 residues. Germline CDR1 reads WSHSY; CDR2 reads SAAADI. Trimming shortened V by 8 bases and J by 4 bases, and 15 bases separated the two germline ends. The chain's CDR3 is CASRDSGGYEQYF. Here the CDR3 DNA reads TGCGCCAGCCGGGACAGTGGGGGGTACGAGCAGTACTTC.

V is TRBV9 and J is TRBJ1-1; maybe TRBD1 (6 bases). The CDR3 is made up of 14 amino acids. Per the germline V gene, CDR1 is SGDLS and CDR2 is YYNGEE. Trimming shortened V by 4 bases and J by 1 base, and 11 bases separated the two germline ends. CDR3 protein: CASSPGHPNTEAFF. Here the CDR3 DNA reads TGTGCCAGCAGCCCGGGACACCCGAACACTGAAGCTTTCTTT.

This sequence joins TRBV28 and TRBJ2-3; 8 bases align to TRBD2. Unmatched junction bases numbered 7, after V lost 6 bases and J lost 2 bases. The CDR3 contains 15 residues. Germline CDR1 is MDHEN and CDR2 is SYDVKM. This CDR3 is CASRLGGANTDTQYF. The DNA for the CDR3 is TGTGCCAGCAGACTCGGGGGGGCGAACACAGATACGCAGTATTTT. The whole variable domain, filled in from reference TRBV28 and TRBJ2-3, reads DVKVTQSSRYLVKRTGEKVFLECVQDMDHENMFWYRQDPGLGLRLIYFSYDVKMKEKGDIPEGYSVSREKKERFSLILESASTNQTSMYLCASRLGGANTDTQYFGPGTRLTVL.

The genes are TRBV4-3 and TRBJ2-3; D may be TRBD2 (5 bases). V lost 4 bases and J 4 bases, leaving 12 bases between the germline ends. CDR1 is LGHNA and CDR2 is YSLEER in the germline V gene. The CDR3 spans 14 residues. The CDR3 spells CASSRRTPPDTQYF. As DNA, the CDR3 is TGCGCCAGCAGCCGTCGGACTCCCCCAGATACGCAGTATTTT.

The J gene is TRBJ2-6, the V gene TRBV5-1; 7 bases line up with TRBD1. Germline V lookup: CDR1 SGHRS, CDR2 YFSETQ. The CDR3 length is 18 residues. V lost 3 bases to trimming and J lost 1 base; unmatched junction nucleotides: 10. CDR3 amino acids: CASSSKQGSGSGANVLTF. CDR3 coding DNA: TGCGCCAGCAGCTCTAAACAGGGGAGTGGGTCTGGGGCCAACGTCCTGACTTTC.

The chain has TRBV12-3 or TRBV12-4 and TRBJ1-4, with D tentatively TRBD1 (6 bases). Trimming removed 6 bases from V and 3 bases from J, with 8 bases in between. This CDR3 spans 13 amino acids. The CDR3 DNA follows: TGTGCCAGCAGGGCAGGGGCTAATGAAAAACTGTTTTTT. It encodes CASRAGANEKLFF.

This clone was detected a few times. The rearrangement uses TRBV5-1 and TRBJ2-2; possibly TRBD2 for D (5 bases). With 2 bases removed from V and 5 bases from J, the gap between germline ends came to 7 bases. The CDR3 length is 13 residues. CDR1 is SGHRS and CDR2 is YFSETQ in the germline V gene. CDR3 sequence (DNA): TGCGCCAGCAGCTTTAGGGAGACCGGGGAGCTGTTTTTT. This encodes CASSFRETGELFF.

The V call is TRBV9, the J call TRBJ2-3; D not certain. CDR1 SGDLS and CDR2 YYNGEE come from the germline V gene. V lost 0 bases and J lost 2, with 4 bases in between. The CDR3 sequence is 13 residues long. The CDR3: CASSVVNTDTQYF. DNA of the CDR3: TGTGCCAGCAGCGTAGTCAACACAGATACGCAGTATTTT.

The chain is built from TRBV4-1 and TRBJ2-7; D may be TRBD2 (5 bases). CDR1 is MGHRA, CDR2 YSYEKL, per germline. CDR3 length: 13 residues. V was pared by 4 bases and J by 8 bases, with 15 bases between. CDR3 amino acids: CASSLLIGEKQYF. The CDR3 DNA sequence: TGCGCCAGCAGCCTCTTGATTGGGGAGAAGCAGTACTTC.

The chain carries TRBV5-1 and TRBJ2-4; 9 nucleotides match TRBD1. The length of the CDR3 is 15 residues. Germline trimming cut 0 bases from V and 8 bases from J; bases unmatched to any gene: 6. CDR1 is SGHRS, CDR2 YFSETQ, per germline. The CDR3 DNA reads as TGCGCCAGCAGCTTGGCCCCGGGACAGGGATACATTCAGTACTTC. It yields the protein CASSLAPGQGYIQYF.

The rearrangement uses TRBV23-1 and TRBJ2-7; the D is unclear. TRBV23-1 carries the ORF label, with uncertain function. The CDR3 has 14 amino acids. Between the trimmed V and J ends, which lost 6 bases and 0 bases, there was a span of 12 bases. Here the CDR3 DNA reads TGCGCCAGCAGCCCTGACAACAGCTCCTACGAGCAGTACTTC. Translation gives CASSPDNSSYEQYF.

V is TRBV5-4 and J is TRBJ1-6; D might be TRBD1 (5 bases). From germline, CDR1 is SGHNT and CDR2 YYREEE (reference sequence). This CDR3 spans 13 amino acids. The V gene lost 5 bases and the J gene lost 6 bases, with 9 bases spanning the gap. The CDR3 loop is CASRGGVNSPLHF. CDR3 sequence (DNA): TGTGCCAGCAGGGGAGGGGTTAATTCACCCCTCCACTTT.

A remark on this clone: At one end, the junction sequence differs from germline, possibly due to a read error. The gene calls are TRBV28 and TRBJ1-1, with 10 bases aligning to TRBD1. CDR3 size: 15 residues. The V gene's germline CDR1 is MDHEN and CDR2 SYDVKM. The CDR3 loop reads CASRLGTGDYTEAFF. The CDR3 DNA is TGTGCCAGCCGTTTGGGGACAGGGGATTACACTGAAGCTTTCTTT.

This clone was seen a few times. The chain employs TRBV5-1 and TRBJ1-4; D remains ambiguous. The V gene's germline CDR1 is SGHRS and CDR2 YFSETQ. CDR3 size: 15 residues. Between the trimmed V and J ends, which lost 4 bases and 6 bases, there was a span of 16 bases. As DNA, the CDR3 is TGCGCCAGCAGCCGCCAGGCGGGGTACGATGAAAAACTGTTTTTT. Its translation is CASSRQAGYDEKLFF.

V and J are TRBV5-4 and TRBJ2-5, with TRBD2 identical over 9 bases. The ends lost 2 bases at V and 2 bases at J; junction bases unmatched: 4. Germline V lookup: CDR1 SGHNT, CDR2 YYREEE (reference sequence). The CDR3 contains 15 residues. The CDR3 nucleotides are TGTGCCAGCAGCTTAGCGGGGGGAGGGCAAGAGACCCAGTACTTC. It encodes CASSLAGGGQETQYF.